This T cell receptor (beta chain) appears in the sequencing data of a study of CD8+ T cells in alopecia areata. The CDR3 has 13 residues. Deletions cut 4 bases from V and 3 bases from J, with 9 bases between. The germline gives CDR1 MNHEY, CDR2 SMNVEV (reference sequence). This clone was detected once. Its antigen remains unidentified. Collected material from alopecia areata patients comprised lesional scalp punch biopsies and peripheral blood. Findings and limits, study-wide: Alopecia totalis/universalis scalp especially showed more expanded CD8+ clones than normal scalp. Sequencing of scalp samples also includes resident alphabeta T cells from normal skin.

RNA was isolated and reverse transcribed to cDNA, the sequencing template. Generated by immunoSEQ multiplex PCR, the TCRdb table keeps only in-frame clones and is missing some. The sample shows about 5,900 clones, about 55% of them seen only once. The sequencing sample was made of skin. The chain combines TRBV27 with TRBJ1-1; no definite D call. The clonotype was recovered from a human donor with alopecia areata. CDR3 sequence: CASSYSHDTEAFF. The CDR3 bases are TGTGCCAGCAGTTACTCCCATGACACTGAAGCTTTCTTT.